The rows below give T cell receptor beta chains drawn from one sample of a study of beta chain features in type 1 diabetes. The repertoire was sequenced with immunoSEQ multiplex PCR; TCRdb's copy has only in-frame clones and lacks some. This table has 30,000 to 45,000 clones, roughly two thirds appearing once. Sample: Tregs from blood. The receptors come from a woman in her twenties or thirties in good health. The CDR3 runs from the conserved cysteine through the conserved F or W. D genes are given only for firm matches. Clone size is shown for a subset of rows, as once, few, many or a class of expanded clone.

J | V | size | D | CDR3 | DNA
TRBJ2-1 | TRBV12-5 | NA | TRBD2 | CASGPGTSGTWIPEQFF | TGTGCTAGTGGTCCGGGGACTAGCGGAACTTGGATCCCTGAGCAGTTCTTC
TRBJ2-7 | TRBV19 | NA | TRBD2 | CASSLGLAELYEQYF | TGTGCCAGTAGTTTGGGACTAGCGGAACTCTACGAGCAGTACTTC
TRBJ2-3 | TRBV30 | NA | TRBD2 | CAWSKGLAGGRADTQYF | TGTGCCTGGAGTAAGGGATTAGCGGGAGGAAGGGCAGATACGCAGTATTTT
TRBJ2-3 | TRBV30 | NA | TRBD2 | CACLAGPTQYF | TGTGCCTGCTTAGCGGGCCCGACGCAGTATTTT
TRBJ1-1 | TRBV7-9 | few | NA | CASSLEEGKAFF | TGTGCCAGCAGCTTAGAAGAGGGCAAGGCTTTCTTT
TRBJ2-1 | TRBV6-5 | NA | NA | CASMVGGVYNEQFF | TGTGCCAGCATGGTGGGAGGTGTATACAATGAGCAGTTCTTC
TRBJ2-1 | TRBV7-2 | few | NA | CASSLLAYNEQFF | TGTGCCAGCAGCTTACTAGCCTACAATGAGCAGTTCTTC
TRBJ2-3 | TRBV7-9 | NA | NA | CASRGWTDTQYF | TGTGCCAGCCGGGGATGGACAGATACGCAGTATTTT
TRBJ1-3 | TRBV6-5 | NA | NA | CASSYADSSGNTIYF | TGTGCCAGCAGTTACGCCGACAGCTCTGGAAACACCATATATTTT
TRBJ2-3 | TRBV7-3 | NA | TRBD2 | CASSWGLAESSTDTQYF | TGTGCCAGCAGCTGGGGACTAGCGGAGTCTAGCACAGATACGCAGTATTTT
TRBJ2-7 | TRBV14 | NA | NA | CASSQGLILPYEQYF | TGTGCCAGCAGCCAAGGTTTGATCCTACCCTACGAGCAGTACTTC
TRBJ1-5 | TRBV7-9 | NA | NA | CASSRGGAEPQHF | TGTGCCAGCAGTAGGGGAGGGGCTGAGCCCCAGCATTTT
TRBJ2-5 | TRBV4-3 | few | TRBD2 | CASSQSGRDQETQYF | TGCGCCAGCAGCCAAAGCGGGAGGGACCAAGAGACCCAGTACTTC
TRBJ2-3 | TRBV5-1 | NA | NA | CASSLGEGKDTQYF | TGCGCCAGCAGCTTGGGCGAGGGTAAAGATACGCAGTATTTT
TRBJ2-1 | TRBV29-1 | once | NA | CSVQVTEQFF | TGCAGCGTTCAGGTCACTGAGCAGTTCTTC
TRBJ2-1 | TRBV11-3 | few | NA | CASSLGSSNEQFF | TGTGCCAGCAGCTTAGGTTCGTCCAATGAGCAGTTCTTC
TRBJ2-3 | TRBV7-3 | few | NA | CASSFMEMDTQYF | TGTGCCAGCAGCTTTATGGAGATGGATACGCAGTATTTT
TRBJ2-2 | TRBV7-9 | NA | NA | CASSLVPGLTGELFF | TGTGCCAGCAGCTTAGTACCCGGTCTCACCGGGGAGCTGTTTTTT
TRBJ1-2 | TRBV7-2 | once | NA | CASSRRGGALRGYTF | TGTGCCAGCAGCCGACGGGGGGGGGCTCTAAGAGGCTACACCTTC
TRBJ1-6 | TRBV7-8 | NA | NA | CASSLTSDSPLHF | TGTGCCAGCAGCCTGACATCGGATTCACCCCTCCACTTT
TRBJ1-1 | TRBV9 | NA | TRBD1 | CASSPYGTGGLMNTEAFF | TGTGCCAGCAGCCCTTACGGGACAGGGGGTTTGATGAACACTGAAGCTTTCTTT
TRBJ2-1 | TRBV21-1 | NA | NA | CASSKALPWTSGSWGEQFF | TGTGCCAGCAGCAAAGCGCTTCCCTGGACTAGCGGGAGCTGGGGTGAGCAGTTCTTC
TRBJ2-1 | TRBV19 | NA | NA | CASSYNRDEQFF | TGTGCCAGTAGCTACAACAGGGATGAGCAGTTCTTC
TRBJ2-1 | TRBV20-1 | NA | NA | CSANREQQFF | TGCAGTGCGAACCGGGAGCAGCAGTTCTTC
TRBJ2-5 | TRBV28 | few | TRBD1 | CASRWTARQGRETQYF | TGTGCCAGCAGATGGACCGCCCGACAGGGGCGGGAGACCCAGTACTTC
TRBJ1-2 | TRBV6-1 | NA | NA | CASRDIYGYTF | TGTGCCAGCAGGGACATCTATGGCTACACCTTC
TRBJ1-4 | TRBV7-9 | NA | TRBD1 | CASSSDRDGEKLFF | TGTGCCAGCAGCTCGGACAGGGATGGGGAAAAACTGTTTTTT
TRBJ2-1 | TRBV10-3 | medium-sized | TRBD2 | CAISESGAGGPDEQFF | TGTGCCATCAGTGAGTCTGGGGCGGGAGGGCCCGATGAGCAGTTCTTC
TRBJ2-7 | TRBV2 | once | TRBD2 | CASKETSGSRCGF | TGTGCCAGCAAGGAGACTAGCGGGAGCCGATGTGGCTTC
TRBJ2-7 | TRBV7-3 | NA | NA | CASSLRGGAAYEQYF | TGTGCCAGCAGCTTACGTGGGGGCGCAGCCTACGAGCAGTACTTC
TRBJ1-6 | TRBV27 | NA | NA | CASSRPGGNSPLHF | TGTGCCAGCAGTCGGCCCGGGGGGAATTCACCCCTCCACTTT
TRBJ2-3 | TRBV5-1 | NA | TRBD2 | CASSLGLALDTQYF | TGCGCCAGCAGCTTGGGACTAGCGTTAGATACGCAGTATTTT
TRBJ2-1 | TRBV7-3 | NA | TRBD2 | CASSLAGANEQFF | TGTGCCAGCAGCTTAGCGGGAGCCAATGAGCAGTTCTTC
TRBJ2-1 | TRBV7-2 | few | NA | CASSRGSGVNEQFF | TGTGCCAGCAGCCGTGGGAGTGGGGTTAATGAGCAGTTCTTC
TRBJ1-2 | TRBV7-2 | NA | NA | CASSLGGFYGYTF | TGTGCCAGCAGCTTAGGAGGTTTTTATGGCTACACCTTC
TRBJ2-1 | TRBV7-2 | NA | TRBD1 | CASSLMSGTGSYNEQFF | TGTGCCAGCAGCTTAATGAGTGGGACAGGGTCCTACAATGAGCAGTTCTTC
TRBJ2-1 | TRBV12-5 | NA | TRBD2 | CASGAGTSVYNEQFF | TGTGCTAGTGGTGCCGGGACTAGCGTCTACAATGAGCAGTTCTTC
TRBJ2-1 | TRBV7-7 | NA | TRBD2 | CASSLGLAFDEQFF | TGTGCTAGCAGCTTGGGACTAGCTTTCGATGAGCAGTTCTTC
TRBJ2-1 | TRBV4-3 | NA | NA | CASSQMTVNEQFF | TGCGCCAGCAGCCAAATGACAGTCAATGAGCAGTTCTTC
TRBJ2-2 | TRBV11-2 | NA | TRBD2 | CASSFNLAGVYGGELFF | TGTGCCAGCAGCTTTAATCTAGCGGGAGTATATGGCGGGGAGCTGTTTTTT
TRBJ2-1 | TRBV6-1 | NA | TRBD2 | CASSGRLAEDNEQFF | TGTGCCAGCAGTGGTAGACTAGCGGAAGACAATGAGCAGTTCTTC
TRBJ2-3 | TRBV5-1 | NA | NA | CASSLGGGTDTQYF | TGCGCCAGCAGCTTGGGGGGGGGCACAGATACGCAGTATTTT
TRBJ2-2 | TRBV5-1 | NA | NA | CASTLYNTGELFF | TGCGCCAGCACTCTCTACAACACCGGGGAGCTGTTTTTT
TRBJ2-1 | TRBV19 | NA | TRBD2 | CASSPLGLAGGQNEQFF | TGTGCCAGTAGTCCGCTGGGACTAGCGGGAGGGCAAAATGAGCAGTTCTTC
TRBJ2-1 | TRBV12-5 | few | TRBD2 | CASGSISGRALNEQFF | TGTGCTAGTGGTTCGATAAGCGGGAGGGCCTTGAATGAGCAGTTCTTC
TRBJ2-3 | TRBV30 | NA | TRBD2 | CAWSRTTGTSSIQYF | TGTGCCTGGAGCCGAACGACCGGGACTAGTAGTATCCAGTATTTT